The following is a TCR beta chain sequence with its context. The antigen remains undetermined. This record belongs to a study of T-cell memory formation after mild COVID-19. Overall study findings and caveats: While clones contracting from day 15 to 85 were balanced between CD4 and CD8, later expanders leaned CD4+. Unconfirmed was the SARS-CoV-2 specificity of second-wave clones that peaked on day 37.

cDNA libraries for TCR alpha and TCR beta, carrying sample barcodes and UMIs, came from 5'RACE with constant-segment primers. TCRdb processed the 5' RACE reads anew with MiXCR; each CDR3 protein has one entry. This repertoire shows about half a million distinct CDR3 sequences, roughly 20% found once; its top ten account for 9% to 15%. The CDR3 extends over 16 amino acids. V is TRBV21-1 and J is TRBJ2-7; the table calls TRBD1, which could not be checked here. TRBV21-1 is noted as a pseudogene. The sample comprised PBMCs or a T cell subset sorted from them (not recorded which). The source of this sequence is an adult woman who had mild COVID-19 (a few samples of this study predate the infection). Cell type and time point are not known. This CDR3 reads CASSKGRGRTSGEQYF. The CDR3 bases are TGTGCCAGCAGCAAAGGGAGGGGCCGCACGTCCGGCGAGCAGTACTTC.